The rows below give T cell receptor beta chains drawn from one sample of a study of shared clonotypes between healthy human individuals. Sequenced by immunoSEQ multiplex PCR; TCRdb stores in-frame clones only, minus some. Of about 1.5 million clones listed, 95% to 99% are singletons. Sequenced sample: naive CD4+ T cells sorted from blood. The origin of the receptors is a man in his thirties or forties in good health. CDR3s include the opening cysteine and the closing phenylalanine or tryptophan. The D gene is left open where the match is weak. Some rows mark clone size as missing; the rest say once, few, many or name a class of expanded clone.

V gene	J gene	D gene	clone size	CDR3 DNA	CDR3 protein
TRBV7-9	TRBJ2-1	TRBD2	once	TGTGCCAGCAGCTCCCGGATTAGCGGGAGCCCCAATGAGGACAATGAGCAGTTCTTC	CASSSRISGSPNEDNEQFF
TRBV10-3	TRBJ2-7	TRBD1	-	TGTGCCATCAGTGAGCAGCAGGGGGCTTACGAGCAGTACTTC	CAISEQQGAYEQYF
TRBV5-5	TRBJ2-1	-	-	TGTGCCAGCAGCTCCCGAGGTTTCGACAATGAGCAGTTCTTC	CASSSRGFDNEQFF
TRBV9	TRBJ2-6	-	-	TGTGCCAGCAGCGCCCATTATTCTGTCTCTGGGGCCAACGTCCTGACTTTC	CASSAHYSVSGANVLTF
TRBV19	TRBJ2-7	TRBD2	once	TGTGCCAGTAGTAGCGGACTAGCGGTCGCTTACGAGCAGTACTTC	CASSSGLAVAYEQYF
TRBV5-1	TRBJ2-3	-	-	TGCGCCAGCAGCTCCGGACTGAACACAGATACGCAGTATTTT	CASSSGLNTDTQYF
TRBV19	TRBJ2-7	-	-	TGTGCCAGTAGTAGGGAGCCTACAGGGTTCGACGAGCAGTACTTC	CASSREPTGFDEQYF
TRBV28	TRBJ2-7	TRBD2	-	TGTGCCAGCAGTCCGCCTAGCGGCTCCTACGAGCAGTACTTC	CASSPPSGSYEQYF
TRBV11-2	TRBJ2-5	-	-	TGTGCCAGCAGCCGCCCCGGGTATGGAGAGACCCAGTACTTC	CASSRPGYGETQYF
TRBV28	TRBJ1-2	-	-	TGTGCCAGCAGGCCAATGGGGTCATATGGCTACACCTTC	CASRPMGSYGYTF
TRBV10-3	TRBJ1-5	-	-	TGTGCCATCAGTGGCGGGGGCAATCAGCCCCAGCATTTT	CAISGGGNQPQHF
TRBV7-2	TRBJ2-7	TRBD1	once	TGTGCCAGCAGCTGGGACAGGAGCTACGAGCAGTACTTC	CASSWDRSYEQYF
TRBV5-4	TRBJ2-2	-	-	TGTGCCAGCAGCTTGACGACAGTTCGAACCGGGGAGCTGTTTTTT	CASSLTTVRTGELFF
TRBV29-1	TRBJ2-5	TRBD1	-	TGCAGCGTGGTCCCGGGACAGAGCCAAGAGACCCAGTACTTC	CSVVPGQSQETQYF
TRBV7-9	TRBJ2-7	-	-	TGTGCCAGCAGCCCACGGACGGTAAGCTCCTACGAGCAGTACTTC	CASSPRTVSSYEQYF